These 9 T cell receptor beta chains were sequenced from one sample in a study of blood T cell repertoires in COVID-19. The repertoire was sequenced with immunoSEQ multiplex PCR; TCRdb's copy has only in-frame clones and lacks some. The data hold fewer than 250,000 clones, with more than 75% observed a single time. Sequencing was performed on peripheral blood. The receptor source for this set is a man aged 50 to 60 with COVID-19, enrolled during active disease.

This sequence joins TRBV18 and TRBJ2-7, with D perhaps matching TRBD1 (5 bases). Between the trimmed V and J ends, which lost 2 bases and 0 bases, there was a span of 11 bases. The CDR3 runs to 15 residues. Per the germline V gene, CDR1 is KGHSH and CDR2 is LQKENI. The CDR3 nucleotides are TGTGCCAGCTCACCATTCCAGACAGACTCCTACGAGCAGTACTTC. Encoded protein: CASSPFQTDSYEQYF.

The chain links TRBV2 to TRBJ2-7; no reliable D call. Trimming stripped 5 bases from V and 1 base from J, with 6 bases between. Germline CDR1 SNHLY, CDR2 FYNNEI. This CDR3 comprises 12 residues. The CDR3 region is CASSLESYEQYF. CDR3 nucleotide sequence: TGTGCCAGCAGTCTGGAGTCCTACGAGCAGTACTTC.

This clone was observed once. V and J are TRBV7-2 and TRBJ1-4, with TRBD1 matching 11 bases. V trimming: 2 bases; J trimming: 2 bases; junction bases outside the gene matches: 10. The CDR3 consists of 19 residues. Germline lookup yields CDR1 SGHTA and CDR2 FQGNSA. CDR3 sequence reads: CASSLRGTGGTSTNEKLFF. CDR3 DNA sequence: TGTGCCAGCAGCTTAAGGGGGACAGGGGGGACCTCGACTAATGAAAAACTGTTTTTT. Using reference TRBV7-2 and TRBJ1-4 for the parts outside the CDR3, the full variable domain is GAGVSQSPSNKVTEKGKDVELRCDPISGHTALYWYRQSLGQGLEFLIYFQGNSAPDKSGLPSDRFSAERTGGSVSTLTIQRTQQEDSAVYLCASSLRGTGGTSTNEKLFFGSGTQLSVL.

J is TRBJ2-5 and V is TRBV18; 7 bases are a match to TRBD2. Germline V gives CDR1 KGHSH, CDR2 LQKENI. The CDR3 consists of 16 residues. After removal of 0 bases from V and 5 bases from J, the junction contained 9 bases not matched to a gene. CDR3 sequence: CASSPPGDYGRETQYF. The CDR3 region has the DNA TGTGCCAGCTCACCACCGGGGGACTATGGTCGGGAGACCCAGTACTTC.

J is TRBJ2-3 and V is TRBV19; TRBD1 is a possible D gene (5 bases). This CDR3 contains 14 residues. Germline values: CDR1 LNHDA, CDR2 SQIVND (reference sequence). V was shortened by 5 bases and J by 1 base, with 10 bases between the two germline ends. The CDR3 DNA reads TGTGCCAGTAGTCCAGGCAGGGGCACAGATACGCAGTATTTT. Its translation is CASSPGRGTDTQYF.

This clone has more than one count but fewer than ten. The chain is built from TRBV9 and TRBJ2-1, with TRBD2 matching over 8 bases. This CDR3 region has 18 residues. CDR1 is SGDLS and CDR2 is YYNGEE in the germline V gene. Trimming at V came to 4 bases and at J to 0 bases, leaving 12 bases not matched to a gene. In nucleotides, the CDR3 is TGTGCCAGCAGCCCCTATGGAGGTAGCGGGAACTCCTACAATGAGCAGTTCTTC. It is translated as CASSPYGGSGNSYNEQFF.

This chain links TRBV4-3 with TRBJ1-4, with TRBD1 identical over 10 bases. Germline values: CDR1 LGHNA, CDR2 YSLEER. The V gene end was trimmed by 3 bases and the J gene end by 6 bases; junction bases not matched to a gene: 4. This CDR3 has 15 residues. The CDR3 DNA follows: TGCGCCAGCAGCCAGGGACAGGGGAGATATGAAAAACTGTTTTTT. As protein: CASSQGQGRYEKLFF.

The J gene is TRBJ1-6, the V gene TRBV27, with 9 bases that match TRBD1. J was trimmed by 9 bases and V by 5 bases; bases with no gene match: 11. The CDR3 is 16 amino acids. CDR1 and CDR2 (germline): MNHEY, SMNVEV (reference sequence). The CDR3 sequence: CASSPRQQGAISPLHF. The CDR3 DNA reads as TGTGCCAGCAGTCCCCGCCAACAGGGGGCTATTTCACCCCTCCACTTT.

This rearrangement joins TRBV2 to TRBJ2-7, with D tentatively TRBD1 (6 bases). Germline CDR1 reads SNHLY; CDR2 reads FYNNEI. The CDR3 runs 14 residues. Trimming removed 6 bases at V and 0 bases at J, with 12 bases between. The CDR3 region has the DNA TGTGCCAGCAGGATGACAGGTCTCTCCTACGAGCAGTACTTC. Translated, it gives CASRMTGLSYEQYF.